One and the same sample provided the 25 T cell receptor beta chains below, sequenced in a study of T cell responses to AZD1222 COVID-19 vaccine. TCRdb's copy holds only in-frame clones and misses some; the assay was immunoSEQ multiplex PCR. The sample holds 140,000 to 150,000 clones, about 86% seen once. This specimen was peripheral blood, taken 28 days after the second AZD1222 dose. Receptor source: an adult who received the AZD1222 COVID-19 vaccine.

The chain is built from TRBV6-1 and TRBJ2-1; tentatively, D is TRBD1 or TRBD2 (6 bases each). Germline V gene lookup returns CDR1 MNHNS and CDR2 SASEGT. The CDR3 is 17 amino acids. V lost 0 bases, J lost 5 bases, and 17 bases lay in between. CDR3 sequence: CASSEAAAGGRDNEQFF. CDR3 DNA: TGTGCCAGCAGTGAAGCGGCCGCTGGGGGGCGCGACAATGAGCAGTTCTTC.

The V call is TRBV27, the J call TRBJ1-3, with D hard to call. CDR1 and CDR2 (germline): MNHEY, SMNVEV (reference sequence). The CDR3 consists of 14 residues. The germline V and J ends were trimmed by 1 base and 4 bases, with 8 bases remaining between them. The CDR3: CASSLLGEGNTIYF. Written as DNA, the CDR3 is TGTGCCAGCAGTTTATTAGGAGAAGGAAACACCATATATTTT.

This clone occurred a few times. V usage is TRBV11-2 and J usage is TRBJ2-4; D is ambiguous. Germline V gene sequence: CDR1 SGHAT, CDR2 FQNNGV. The length of the CDR3 is 13 residues. The ends were cut back, 2 bases at V and 8 bases at J, with 10 bases in the middle. CDR3 in DNA: TGTGCCAGCAGCTTACGCCGTGAGGACATTCAGTACTTC. Translating it yields CASSLRREDIQYF.

The gene calls are TRBV10-3 and TRBJ1-3; perhaps TRBD1 as D (5 bases). Per germline, CDR1 ENHRY and CDR2 SYGVKD. The CDR3 runs to 16 residues. V lost 5 bases and J 0 bases, leaving 14 bases between the germline ends. The CDR3 coding sequence is TGTGCCATCAGTAGGGATCAGGGCCGCTCTGGAAACACCATATATTTT. It codes for CAISRDQGRSGNTIYF.

V is TRBV5-1 and J is TRBJ1-1, with unresolved D. CDR3 size: 12 residues. Germline assignment: CDR1 SGHRS and CDR2 YFSETQ. Trimming pared 2 bases from V and 8 bases from J, leaving 10 bases between. The CDR3 nucleotides are TGCGCCAGCAGCTTCGATATGGGCGAAGCTTTCTTT. Translating gives CASSFDMGEAFF.

This clone was recorded a few times. The chain is built from TRBV19 and TRBJ1-2; possibly TRBD1 for D (5 bases). Germline CDR1 reads LNHDA; CDR2 reads SQIVND (reference sequence). The ends were cut back, 6 bases at V and 2 bases at J, with 10 bases in the middle. CDR3 length: 13 amino acids. CDR3 bases: TGTGCCAGTAGGCCGACAGAGAACTATGGCTACACCTTC. Amino acids: CASRPTENYGYTF.

The CDR3, as DNA: TGTGCCAGCAGTCAAACAGGGTACGAGCAGTACTTC. This sequence encodes CASSQTGYEQYF. The V call is TRBV25-1, the J call TRBJ2-7; D is perhaps TRBD1 (6 bases). The CDR3 length is 12 residues. Germline values: CDR1 MGHDK, CDR2 SYGVNS. Trimming pared 5 bases from V and 4 bases from J, leaving 9 bases between.

V is TRBV7-2 and J is TRBJ1-1; D may be TRBD1 (5 bases). The CDR3 is made up of 14 amino acids. In germline, CDR1 is SGHTA, CDR2 FQGNSA. The V end lost 5 bases, the J end lost 4 bases, and 14 bases lay between the germline ends. CDR3 nucleotide sequence: TGTGCCAGCAGCCTGTTGGACCAGGGCACTGAAGCTTTCTTT. Translation: CASSLLDQGTEAFF.

The V call is TRBV24-1, the J call TRBJ2-3; D gene unclear. Germline V CDR1 and CDR2: KGHDR, SFDVKD. The CDR3 sequence is 16 residues long. Trimming took off 1 base at V and 1 base at J, with 11 bases between the two ends. The CDR3 bases are TGTGCCACCAGTGATTTAAAAGTTTTGGGCACAGATACGCAGTATTTT. Translation gives CATSDLKVLGTDTQYF.

This chain links TRBV5-6 with TRBJ1-4; no firm D call. The CDR3 is 15 amino acids. The V gene's germline CDR1 is SGHDT and CDR2 YYEEEE. The germline V and J ends were trimmed by 7 bases and 5 bases, with 18 bases remaining between them. This CDR3 reads CASRRTPAVNEKLFF. CDR3 DNA sequence: TGTGCCAGCCGCCGAACTCCCGCCGTCAATGAAAAACTGTTTTTT.

This chain links TRBV20-1 with TRBJ2-1; 7 nucleotides line up with TRBD2. CDR1 is DFQATT and CDR2 is SNEGSKA in the germline V gene (reference sequence). The junction had 5 bases not matched to a gene; V was cut back by 3 bases and J by 0 bases. The CDR3 consists of 15 residues. The CDR3 here is CSASSSGTSYNEQFF. In DNA, the CDR3 is TGCAGTGCTAGTTCGAGCGGGACCTCCTACAATGAGCAGTTCTTC.

The V call is TRBV18, the J call TRBJ2-3; D is unresolved. Trimming took off 5 bases at V and 0 bases at J, with 12 bases between the two ends. The germline V gene has CDR1 KGHSH and CDR2 LQKENI. This CDR3 region has 15 residues. The CDR3 is CASSVGGISTDTQYF. DNA for the CDR3: TGTGCCAGCTCAGTCGGCGGTATTAGCACAGATACGCAGTATTTT.

The J gene is TRBJ2-7, the V gene TRBV15, with D possibly being TRBD1 (6 bases). Trimming took off 3 bases at V and 3 bases at J, with 9 bases between the two ends. This CDR3 is built from 13 residues. Germline values: CDR1 LNHNV, CDR2 YYDKDF (reference sequence). This chain's CDR3 is CATSRDSHYEQYF. The CDR3 DNA reads TGTGCCACCAGCAGGGACAGCCACTACGAGCAGTACTTC.

The gene calls are TRBV5-1 and TRBJ2-5; weak D call: TRBD1 (6 bases). V dropped 4 bases and J dropped 5 bases, with 15 bases sitting between them. This CDR3 comprises 14 residues. CDR1 is SGHRS and CDR2 is YFSETQ in the germline V gene. The DNA for the CDR3 is TGCGCCAGCAGCGCCCTGACAGGTGGGGAGACCCAGTACTTC. This encodes CASSALTGGETQYF. The full variable domain, with the rest looked up from reference TRBV5-1 and TRBJ2-5, is KAGVTQTPRYLIKTRGQQVTLSCSPISGHRSVSWYQQTPGQGLQFLFEYFSETQRNKGNFPGRFSGRQFSNSRSEMNVSTLELGDSALYLCASSALTGGETQYFGPGTRLLVL.

This clone was seen a handful of times. This chain connects TRBV5-6 to TRBJ1-4, with 12 bases fitting TRBD1. V shed 4 bases, J shed 10 bases, and the junction held 8 bases outside the gene matches. The germline gives CDR1 SGHDT, CDR2 YYEEEE. The CDR3 runs to 15 residues. CDR3 DNA sequence: TGTGCCAGCAGCCTGGGTGGGACAGGGGGCGGAAAACTGTTTTTT. It encodes CASSLGGTGGGKLFF.

The V gene is TRBV27, the J gene TRBJ2-3, with D maybe TRBD1 (6 bases). This CDR3 is 15 amino acids long. CDR1 MNHEY and CDR2 SMNVEV come from the germline V gene (reference sequence). V was trimmed by 2 bases and J by 0 bases, leaving 9 bases between them. The CDR3 spells CASSLRQDSTDTQYF. CDR3 sequence (DNA): TGTGCCAGCAGTTTAAGACAGGACAGCACAGATACGCAGTATTTT.

The chain joins TRBV6-6 to TRBJ2-5; unclear D gene. The germline CDR1 and CDR2 sequences are MNHNY and SVGAGI (reference sequence). The CDR3 is 12 residues long. The germline V and J ends were trimmed by 3 bases and 2 bases, with 4 bases remaining between them. The CDR3, as DNA: TGTGCCAGCAGTTATCTGCAAGAGACCCAGTACTTC. This codes for CASSYLQETQYF.

This chain connects TRBV21-1 to TRBJ2-5; TRBD1, the table's D call, was not compared with the DNA. TRBV21-1 is a pseudogene. The CDR3 consists of 15 residues. For the CDR3, the DNA is TGTGCCAGCAGCAAAGGACGGCAGGACCAAGAGACCCAGTACTTC. It yields the protein CASSKGRQDQETQYF.

The gene calls are TRBV5-4 and TRBJ2-1; TRBD2 matches at 10 bases. Trimming cost V 7 bases and J 0 bases; bases outside gene matches: 4. The length of the CDR3 is 15 residues. Germline CDR1 reads SGHNT; CDR2 reads YYREEE (reference sequence). This chain's CDR3 is CASHSGRASYNEQFF. In DNA form, the CDR3 reads TGTGCCAGCCACAGCGGGAGGGCCTCCTACAATGAGCAGTTCTTC.

V gene TRBV5-4 combines with J gene TRBJ2-1; no clear D gene. Trimming pared 4 bases from V and 6 bases from J, leaving 11 bases between. Germline assignment: CDR1 SGHNT and CDR2 YYREEE (reference sequence). CDR3 length: 13 amino acids. The CDR3 spells CASSPPAANEQFF. CDR3 sequence (DNA): TGTGCCAGCAGCCCGCCGGCAGCCAATGAGCAGTTCTTC.

This clone was seen a handful of times. The chain uses TRBV4-1 and TRBJ2-7; 10 bases are shared with TRBD2. Trimming at V came to 1 base and at J to 4 bases, leaving 4 bases not matched to a gene. The CDR3 loop spans 15 amino acids. CDR1 is MGHRA, CDR2 YSYEKL, per germline. The CDR3 reads CASSQGLAGVYEQYF. CDR3 in DNA: TGCGCCAGCAGCCAAGGTCTAGCGGGGGTTTACGAGCAGTACTTC.

This chain joins TRBV6-5 and TRBJ1-5, with TRBD1 matching over 8 bases. The CDR3 has 14 amino acids. Per germline, CDR1 MNHEY and CDR2 SVGAGI. V was pared by 5 bases and J by 5 bases, with 5 bases of the junction left unmatched. The CDR3: CASSTGGGHQPQHF. CDR3 nucleotide sequence: TGTGCCAGCAGTACAGGGGGGGGGCATCAGCCCCAGCATTTT.

The CDR3 region is CASSSDGVAKNIQYF. CDR3 nucleotides: TGTGCCAGCAGTTCCGACGGGGTAGCCAAAAACATTCAGTACTTC. The rearrangement joins TRBV25-1 to TRBJ2-4; the D gene is possibly TRBD2 (5 bases). The CDR3 has 15 residues. V was clipped by 5 bases and J by 0 bases, with 11 bases between them. In germline, CDR1 is MGHDK, CDR2 SYGVNS. The full variable domain, its missing parts supplied by reference TRBV25-1 and TRBJ2-4, is EADIYQTPRYLVIGTGKKITLECSQTMGHDKMYWYQQDPGMELHLIHYSYGVNSTEKGDLSSESTVSRIRTEHFPLTLESARPSHTSQYLCASSSDGVAKNIQYFGAGTRLSVL.

As DNA, the CDR3 is TGTGCCAGCACCCGGACAGGGGGCTTCTACGAGCAGTACTTC. Its translation: CASTRTGGFYEQYF. The chain joins TRBV7-2 to TRBJ2-7; TRBD1 aligns across 11 bases. Trimming at V came to 7 bases and at J to 3 bases, leaving 5 bases not matched to a gene. The length of the CDR3 is 14 residues. CDR1 SGHTA and CDR2 FQGNSA come from the germline V gene.

V gene TRBV25-1 combines with J gene TRBJ2-2; 7 positions agree with TRBD2. The germline V gene has CDR1 MGHDK and CDR2 SYGVNS. CDR3 size: 18 residues. Trimming at V came to 1 base and at J to 8 bases, leaving 16 bases not matched to a gene. DNA of the CDR3: TGTGCCAGCAGTGAATGGGATAATGCTAGCGGTGGGCAGGGGGAGCTGTTTTTT. Translation: CASSEWDNASGGQGELFF.